These 2 T cell receptor beta chains were all obtained from the same sample, sequenced in a study of blood T cell repertoires in COVID-19. Here immunoSEQ multiplex PCR was the method, and the copy in TCRdb shows in-frame clones only, minus some. The table records around 140,000 clones, about 87% of them present only once. Sequenced material: PBMCs or T cells enriched from blood (not recorded which). These receptors were collected from a man between 45 and 60 years old in a cohort exposed to, infected with or recovered from COVID-19 (not recorded which).

The V call is TRBV18, the J call TRBJ2-3, with 7 positions matching TRBD2. Germline-derived CDR1 and CDR2 are KGHSH and LQKENI. CDR3 length: 14 amino acids. Unmatched junction bases numbered 3, after V lost 4 bases and J lost 2 bases. CDR3 in DNA: TGTGCCAGCTCACGACTAGCACACACAGATACGCAGTATTTT. Translated, it gives CASSRLAHTDTQYF.

The chain links TRBV5-8 to TRBJ1-5; TRBD1 might be the D (5 bases). With 0 bases removed from V and 2 bases from J, the gap between germline ends came to 15 bases. Germline lookup yields CDR1 SGHTS and CDR2 YDEGEE. The CDR3 is 17 amino acids. The CDR3 spells CASSLGSGKVGNQPQHF. For the CDR3, the DNA is TGTGCCAGCAGCTTGGGTTCAGGGAAGGTGGGCAATCAGCCCCAGCATTTT. The whole variable domain, remainder taken from reference TRBV5-8 and TRBJ1-5, is EAGVTQSPTHLIKTRGQQATLRCSPISGHTSVYWYQQALGLGLQFLLWYDEGEERNRGNFPPRFSGRQFPNYSSELNVNALELEDSALYLCASSLGSGKVGNQPQHFGDGTRLSIL.